These T cell receptor beta chains were read from a single sample in a study of blood T cell repertoires in COVID-19. Sequencing was performed with immunoSEQ multiplex PCR; in TCRdb, only in-frame clones are kept and a portion is missing. Here the sample spans roughly 60,000 clones, 75% to 90% being singletons. Sequencing was carried out using peripheral blood. These receptor sequences come from a human donor with acute or convalescent COVID-19. The donor label of this sample is uncertain. The CDR3 runs from the conserved cysteine through the conserved F or W. A D gene is named only where the DNA matches it firmly. Clone size, where shown, is once, few, many, or a class for clones that have expanded.

v_gene	abundance	d_gene	j_gene	CDR3nt	CDR3aa
TRBV6-1	.	TRBD1	TRBJ2-1	TGTGCCAGCAGTGAATCCCCAGGGGGCGTGAATGAGCAGTTCTTC	CASSESPGGVNEQFF
TRBV18	.	.	TRBJ2-3	TGTGCCAGCTCACCGGACAGCGGAAATGGACCAGATACGCAGTATTTT	CASSPDSGNGPDTQYF
TRBV18	.	TRBD1	TRBJ1-3	TGTGCCAGCTCCCCGTCGGACAGGAGCTCTGGAAACACCATATATTTT	CASSPSDRSSGNTIYF
TRBV25-1	.	TRBD1	TRBJ1-5	TGTGCCAGCAGTGAATCAAAGGGGGCGTGGCAGCCCCAGCATTTT	CASSESKGAWQPQHF
TRBV19	.	.	TRBJ1-2	TGTGCCAGTAGAGACACGGGAGGCTACACCTTC	CASRDTGGYTF
TRBV18	once	.	TRBJ1-2	TGTGCCAGCTCACCAGTAACGGAGAAGGGGGGCTACACCTTC	CASSPVTEKGGYTF
TRBV5-1	.	TRBD1	TRBJ2-5	TGCGCCAGCATCTTAGGGGTACAAACAGGGGCAGGTGAGACCCAGTACTTC	CASILGVQTGAGETQYF
TRBV14	.	.	TRBJ2-3	TGTGCCAGCAGCCAAGATCGGGTCCGCACAGATACGCAGTATTTT	CASSQDRVRTDTQYF
TRBV7-2	.	.	TRBJ2-7	TGTGCCAGCAGCTTTGGACAGATCTTCTACGAGCAGTACTTC	CASSFGQIFYEQYF
TRBV7-8	once	.	TRBJ2-5	TGTGCCAGCAGCCCCCCCGGGGGCCAAGAGACCCAGTACTTC	CASSPPGGQETQYF
TRBV13	.	.	TRBJ1-2	TGTGCCAGCAGCTTATGGGGGGAAGGCTACACCTTC	CASSLWGEGYTF
TRBV19	.	.	TRBJ1-3	TGTGCCAGCTCCGAAGGAGACACCATATATTTT	CASSEGDTIYF
TRBV7-2	.	TRBD1	TRBJ1-2	TGTGCCAGCAGCTTACCGACAGGGGCTAACTATGGCTACACCTTC	CASSLPTGANYGYTF
TRBV19	.	.	TRBJ2-7	TGTGCCAGTAGTTCAACAAGGGGGTACGAGCAGTACTTC	CASSSTRGYEQYF
TRBV24-1	.	TRBD2	TRBJ2-2	TGTGCCACCAGTGATCCGGGACTAGGGGACACCGGGGAGCTGTTTTTT	CATSDPGLGDTGELFF
TRBV20-1	.	TRBD2	TRBJ2-1	TGCAGTGCTGGTGGGGGGGAGCCCGTCTCCACCGCCGACAATGAGCAGTTCTTC	CSAGGGEPVSTADNEQFF
TRBV7-9	.	TRBD1	TRBJ1-2	TGTGCCAGCAGCTTATCAACAGGGGCCTATGGCTACACCTTC	CASSLSTGAYGYTF
TRBV20-1	.	.	TRBJ2-2	TGCAGTGCTAGTTTGGGGGCGAGAAACTTCGGGGAGCTGTTTTTT	CSASLGARNFGELFF
TRBV7-9	.	TRBD2	TRBJ2-3	TGTGCCAGCAGCTTAGGGGGTAGCGGGCCGTTGGATACGCAGTATTTT	CASSLGGSGPLDTQYF
TRBV18	.	TRBD1	TRBJ2-7	TGTGCCAGCTCACCTGGGACAGGGTCCACCTACGAGCAGTACTTC	CASSPGTGSTYEQYF
TRBV7-2	.	TRBD1	TRBJ1-2	TGTGCCAGCGGTCGGTTAGGGACAGGTTATGGCTACACCTTC	CASGRLGTGYGYTF
TRBV27	.	.	TRBJ1-6	TGTGCCAGCAGTTTTAACGGGAATTCACCCCTCCACTTT	CASSFNGNSPLHF
TRBV5-1	.	.	TRBJ2-1	TGCGCCAGCAGCGCGGACACCTCCTACAATGAGCAGTTCTTC	CASSADTSYNEQFF
TRBV6-5	once	.	TRBJ1-4	TGTGCCAGCACCCAGCGGGGGGCAGGTGAAAAACTGTTTTTT	CASTQRGAGEKLFF
TRBV25-1	.	.	TRBJ1-5	TGTGCCAGCAGTGGGGAGAACAATCAGCCCCAGCATTTT	CASSGENNQPQHF
TRBV19	few	TRBD1	TRBJ1-3	TGTGCCAGTAATCCGGACAGGGCTGGAAACACCATATATTTT	CASNPDRAGNTIYF
TRBV4-1	.	TRBD2	TRBJ2-2	TGCGCCAGCAGCCGCGGCCTTTTAGCGGGGGGGCCGAACACCGGGGAGCTGTTTTTT	CASSRGLLAGGPNTGELFF
TRBV7-2	few	TRBD1	TRBJ1-5	TGTGCCAGCAGCCCGACAGGGGGCCCGAGCCCCCAGCATTTT	CASSPTGGPSPQHF
TRBV7-3	.	.	TRBJ2-3	TGTGCCAGCAGCCCCTCGGGCGGGCGGGCAGATACGCAGTATTTT	CASSPSGGRADTQYF
TRBV9	once	TRBD1	TRBJ2-7	TGTGCCAGCAGCGAAGGGGGCTTGGCCTACGAGCAGTACTTC	CASSEGGLAYEQYF
TRBV19	.	.	TRBJ1-4	TGTGCCAGTAGTATAAACGGGGTAGGCGAAAAACTGTTTTTT	CASSINGVGEKLFF
TRBV19	.	.	TRBJ1-5	TGTGCCAGTAGTATCGTCAGGGACACACGCCAGCCCCAGCATTTT	CASSIVRDTRQPQHF
TRBV2	.	.	TRBJ2-6	TGTGCCAGCAGTGGGCGGCGGGGAGCTGGGGCCAACGTCCTGACTTTC	CASSGRRGAGANVLTF
TRBV16	.	TRBD1	TRBJ1-2	TGTGCCAGCTCGAGCGAGAGGGGGCGAGGATCTGGCTACACCTTC	CASSSERGRGSGYTF
TRBV7-9	.	TRBD1	TRBJ2-3	TGTGCCAGCAGCCCACTTTACACAGGGGTTCGCACAGATACGCAGTATTTT	CASSPLYTGVRTDTQYF
TRBV4-1	.	TRBD2	TRBJ2-3	TGCGCCAGCAGCCAAGATTACGGGACTAGCGGGGGGGTAAAGAGGGATACGCAGTATTTT	CASSQDYGTSGGVKRDTQYF
TRBV2	once	.	TRBJ1-5	TGTGCCAGCAGTCGTAGTCTCCAGCCCCAGCATTTT	CASSRSLQPQHF
TRBV18	.	TRBD1	TRBJ1-2	TGTGCCAGCTCACCACCGTGGACAGGGGGCTCAAGCTATGGCTACACCTTC	CASSPPWTGGSSYGYTF
TRBV5-4	.	.	TRBJ1-2	TGTGCCAGCAGCTTGTGGGAGATCTCCTATGGCTACACCTTC	CASSLWEISYGYTF
TRBV11-3	once	TRBD2	TRBJ2-2	TGTGCCAGCAGCAAAGGACTAGCGGGAGTCACCGGGGAGCTGTTTTTT	CASSKGLAGVTGELFF
TRBV5-1	.	.	TRBJ1-4	TGCGCCAGCAGCATCACAGGGATTGCAACTAATGAAAAACTGTTTTTT	CASSITGIATNEKLFF
TRBV7-9	.	.	TRBJ1-2	TGTGCCAGCAGCTTATCTAGCTACACCTTC	CASSLSSYTF
TRBV10-3	.	TRBD2	TRBJ2-1	TGTGCCACCTCGGGGGCTAGCGGGGGGAGTATTGATGAGCAGTTCTTC	CATSGASGGSIDEQFF
TRBV7-9	.	TRBD1	TRBJ2-1	TGTGCCAGCAGCTCCCCCGCACAGGGGGCTTCCCCCAATGAGCAGTTCTTC	CASSSPAQGASPNEQFF
TRBV19	once	TRBD2	TRBJ2-5	TGTGCCAGTAGTGGACCGGGGGGGGAGACCCAGTACTTC	CASSGPGGETQYF
TRBV9	.	TRBD2	TRBJ2-5	TGTGCCAGCAGCTGGACTAGCGGGGGACAAGAGACCCAGTACTTC	CASSWTSGGQETQYF
TRBV5-1	once	.	TRBJ1-5	TGCGCCAGCAGCTCGGGGGGTCAGGGGACGAATCAGCCCCAGCATTTT	CASSSGGQGTNQPQHF